Listed below are T cell receptor beta chains from one sample, sequenced in a study of regulatory T cells in long-lasting Graves disease. TCRdb redid the calling of the multiplex PCR reads with MiXCR, one entry per CDR3 protein. This table holds about 660,000 distinct CDR3 sequences, around 32% found once. The material sequenced was peripheral blood mononuclear cells (PBMCs), taken when the disease was refractory, from a patient treated with antithyroid drugs. These TCRs come from a female donor with Graves disease. Each CDR3 is given with its conserved first and last residue. Fields, in order: J gene, V gene, clone size, D gene, CDR3 DNA, CDR3 protein. A D gene is named only where the DNA matches it firmly. A clone size is listed for some rows: how often the clone was seen (once, few, many), or a class if it is expanded.

TRBJ2-7	TRBV9	.	.	TGTGCCAGCAGCGTTGGGTCTAGCGTGACCTACGAGCAGTACTTC	CASSVGSSVTYEQYF
TRBJ1-1	TRBV6-2/TRBV6-3	many	TRBD1	TGTGCCAGCACCTTACTTAGGGACAGGGGGCGCGAAACTGAAGCTTTCTTT	CASTLLRDRGRETEAFF
TRBJ1-1	TRBV30	few	.	TGTGCCTGGAGTCTCAGGCACACTGAAGCTTTCTTT	CAWSLRHTEAFF
TRBJ1-1	TRBV29-1	few	.	TGCAGCGTTGAACCGGGATCCTCCACTGAAGCTTTCTTT	CSVEPGSSTEAFF
TRBJ1-1	TRBV19	few	.	TGTGCCAGTAGTTTGGGGGCAGAAAGGACTGAAGCTTTCTTT	CASSLGAERTEAFF
TRBJ2-5	TRBV30	.	.	TGTGCCTGGAGTGTACCGCCCGGGGAGTGCCAAGAGACCCAGTACTTC	CAWSVPPGECQETQYF
TRBJ1-4	TRBV5-4	.	.	TGTGCCAGCAGCCCCGGGACAATCGATGAAAAACTGTTTTTT	CASSPGTIDEKLFF
TRBJ2-2	TRBV6-5	.	TRBD1	TGTGCCAGCAGTTACCCGAGGACAGGCCGCACCGGGGAGCTGTTTTTT	CASSYPRTGRTGELFF
TRBJ1-5	TRBV2	many	TRBD1	TGTGCCAGCAGGAAACAGGGGGCTAATCAGCCCCAGCATTTT	CASRKQGANQPQHF
TRBJ2-7	TRBV5-6	.	.	TGTGCCAGCAGCGCGCCCCGGGACTCCTACGAGCAGTACTTC	CASSAPRDSYEQYF
TRBJ2-7	TRBV12-3/TRBV12-4	many	.	TGTGCCAGCAGTTTTCGCAGGGGCGAGCAGTACTTC	CASSFRRGEQYF
TRBJ1-1	TRBV30	few	.	TGTGCCTGGAGTGCGGGTACGAACACTGAAGCTTTCTTT	CAWSAGTNTEAFF
TRBJ2-3	TRBV12-3/TRBV12-4	.	TRBD2	TGTGCCAGCAGTAGGACTAGCGGGAGGACAGATACGCAGTATTTT	CASSRTSGRTDTQYF
TRBJ2-7	TRBV6-5	once	.	TGTGCCAGCAGTTACCCTACGCCAGGGGGGGAGCGCTACGAGCAGTACTTC	CASSYPTPGGERYEQYF
TRBJ2-2	TRBV6-5	few	TRBD2	TGTGCCAGCAGTTATGGGAGGGCGAACACCGGGGAGCTGTTTTTT	CASSYGRANTGELFF
TRBJ2-5	TRBV3-1	.	.	TGTGCCAGCAGCCGAATGGGAGGACGCGGAGAGACCCAGTACTTC	CASSRMGGRGETQYF
TRBJ2-6	TRBV7-3	.	.	TGTGCCAGCAGCTGGAGCGGGACAGCCAGCTCTGGGGCCAACGTCCTGACTTTC	CASSWSGTASSGANVLTF
TRBJ1-5	TRBV10-3	few	TRBD1	TGTGCCATCAGTGAGGAAGACAGGGGGACTCATAGCAATCAGCCCCAGCATTTT	CAISEEDRGTHSNQPQHF
TRBJ1-1	TRBV3-1	many	.	TGTGCCAGCAGCCAAGGGACAGTGAACACTGAAGCTTTCTTT	CASSQGTVNTEAFF
TRBJ1-2	TRBV7-3	.	.	TGTGCCAGCAGCTTACGCGGGGGATCTAACTATGGCTACACCTTC	CASSLRGGSNYGYTF
TRBJ2-5	TRBV6-1	.	TRBD2	TGTGCCAGCAACAGCGGCATTTTGACTAGCGGATTCCAAGAGACCCAGTACTTC	CASNSGILTSGFQETQYF
TRBJ1-5	TRBV2	few	TRBD1	TGTGCCAGCAGTGCACCGGGACAGGGGGCGCGGGTCGGCAATCAGCCCCAGCATTTT	CASSAPGQGARVGNQPQHF
TRBJ2-7	TRBV18	.	TRBD2	TGTGCCAGCTCAACGACTAGCGGGATAACCTACGAGCAGTACTTC	CASSTTSGITYEQYF
TRBJ1-5	TRBV2	few	.	TGTGCCAGCAGTGAGGAGGCCGGGGGCGCGCCCCAGCATTTT	CASSEEAGGAPQHF
TRBJ1-5	TRBV10-3	.	TRBD1	TGTGCCATCAGTGGGACAGGGGATCAGCCCCAGCATTTT	CAISGTGDQPQHF
TRBJ1-4	TRBV6-1	.	.	TGTGCCAGCCGAAAGGGGCTTAATGAAAAACTGTTTTTT	CASRKGLNEKLFF
TRBJ1-1	TRBV27	.	.	TGTGCCAGCAGTTGGGGGGCAGGGATAAATACTGAAGCTTTCTTT	CASSWGAGINTEAFF
TRBJ1-2	TRBV29-1	.	TRBD1	TGCAGCGTTAAGGACAGGGGGCGGGATGGCTACACCTTC	CSVKDRGRDGYTF
TRBJ1-1	TRBV5-1	few	.	TGCGCCAGCAGCTTGGTTCCAGCCTATGAAGCTTTCTTT	CASSLVPAYEAFF
TRBJ1-1	TRBV4-1	.	.	TGCGCCAGCAGCCCCCCCGGGACGGCCTCCTACACTGAAGCTTTCTTT	CASSPPGTASYTEAFF
TRBJ1-2	TRBV12-5	few	.	TGTGCTAGTGGTTCAGCGATGGACATCGTGATATCGGGGTATGGCTACACCTTC	CASGSAMDIVISGYGYTF
TRBJ1-5	TRBV15	many	TRBD1	TGTGCCACCAGCAGAAGCCGACAGGGCGGTCAGCCCCAGCATTTT	CATSRSRQGGQPQHF
TRBJ1-2	TRBV30	few	.	TGTGCCTCGAAGAACAGGGCTAACTATGGCTACACCTTC	CASKNRANYGYTF
TRBJ2-1	TRBV12-3/TRBV12-4	.	.	TGTGCCAGCAGTCCCTTACTAGCAACCGACAATGAGCAGTTCTTC	CASSPLLATDNEQFF
TRBJ1-4	TRBV2	.	.	TGTGCCAGCAGGAGGGACGAAACGGGTGAAAAACTGTTTTTT	CASRRDETGEKLFF
TRBJ2-7	TRBV7-3	.	TRBD1	TGTGCCAGCAGCGACGGAGGACAGGGCTACGAGCAGTACTTC	CASSDGGQGYEQYF
TRBJ1-5	TRBV6-2/TRBV6-3	many	.	TGTGCCAGCAGTTACGGCCGACAGAGGTCCAATCAGCCCCAGCATTTT	CASSYGRQRSNQPQHF
TRBJ1-4	TRBV28	many	TRBD1	TGTGCCAGCAACTCAGGGGGAGATGAAAAACTGTTTTTT	CASNSGGDEKLFF
TRBJ2-7	TRBV14	.	TRBD1	TGTGCCAGCAGCCCGACAGGGGACCCCACCTACGAGCAGTACTTC	CASSPTGDPTYEQYF
TRBJ2-5	TRBV12-3/TRBV12-4	many	TRBD2	TGTGCCAGCAGGGGGACTAGCGGGAGGGCCACGGGTGGTGATGAGACCCAGTACTTC	CASRGTSGRATGGDETQYF
TRBJ2-6	TRBV20-1	.	TRBD1	TGCAGTGCTGCCGGGACAGGGTTATCTGGGGCCAACGTCCTGACTTTC	CSAAGTGLSGANVLTF
TRBJ1-1	TRBV3-1	.	.	TGTGCCAGCAGCCCCTCGGACAGTCCGAAAGTAGCTTTCTTT	CASSPSDSPKVAFF
TRBJ2-7	TRBV5-1	.	TRBD1	TGCGCCAGCAGTTGGGACAGCTACGAGCAGTACTTC	CASSWDSYEQYF
TRBJ1-5	TRBV28	.	.	TGTGCCAGCAGGTCGGATCAGCCCCAGCATTTT	CASRSDQPQHF
TRBJ1-1	TRBV6-2/TRBV6-3	few	.	TGTGCCAGCAGTTACTCGACCAGGGCAAACACTGAAGCTTTCTTT	CASSYSTRANTEAFF
TRBJ1-5	TRBV20-1	.	.	TGCAGTGCTAGCGCCTTCGGACAGTTGGGCAATCAGCCCCAGCATTTT	CSASAFGQLGNQPQHF
TRBJ1-2	TRBV5-1	few	TRBD1	TGCGCCAGCAGCTACGGGACAGGAAATAGTAATGGCTACACCTTC	CASSYGTGNSNGYTF
TRBJ2-5	TRBV30	.	.	TGTGCCTGGAGACCAGCTCAAGAGACCCAGTACTTC	CAWRPAQETQYF
TRBJ2-7	TRBV20-1	few	TRBD2	TGCAGTGCTAGATGGACTAGCGGGAGCCCCGAGCAGTACTTC	CSARWTSGSPEQYF
TRBJ2-7	TRBV14	.	.	TGTGCCAGCAGCCAAGATTGGAACGTCTACGAGCAGTACTTC	CASSQDWNVYEQYF
TRBJ1-1	TRBV27	.	.	TGTGCCAGCAGTACCAGGGACATCGGGACTGAAGCTTTCTTT	CASSTRDIGTEAFF
TRBJ1-1	TRBV15	.	.	TGTGCCACCAGCAGAGATTTGAACACTGAAGCTTTCTTT	CATSRDLNTEAFF
TRBJ2-1	TRBV6-5	.	.	TGTGCCAGCAGTTACGACAGATTTGGGAATGAGCAGTTCTTC	CASSYDRFGNEQFF
TRBJ1-5	TRBV7-9	.	.	TGTGCCAGCAGCCCCTCGGACACGGACAATCAGCCCCAGCATTTT	CASSPSDTDNQPQHF
TRBJ1-6	TRBV28	.	TRBD1	TGTGCCAGCAGTTTACCGGGACAGCCGACGCATAATTCACCCCTCCACTTT	CASSLPGQPTHNSPLHF
TRBJ2-7	TRBV3-1	.	.	TGTGCCAGCAGCTTACAGGACGGTTCCTACGAGCAGTACTTC	CASSLQDGSYEQYF
TRBJ2-3	TRBV28	.	TRBD2	TGTGCCAGCAGTCCCGCGGGAGAGCCCGCTTCTAGCACAGATACGCAGTATTTT	CASSPAGEPASSTDTQYF
TRBJ1-5	TRBV19	.	.	TGTGCCAGTAGTATTGCGTACAATCAGCCCCAGCATTTT	CASSIAYNQPQHF
TRBJ1-5	TRBV28	many	TRBD1	TGTGCCAGCAGTTCCTCCGACAGGGGGCCGGGTCAGCCCCAGCATTTT	CASSSSDRGPGQPQHF